These 11 T cell receptor beta chains share one sample of origin, sequenced in a study of blood T cell repertoires in COVID-19. The assay was immunoSEQ multiplex PCR, and TCRdb's table has in-frame clones only and misses some. The repertoire includes roughly 180,000 clones, more than 65% of them detected once, and approximately 7.7% sits in the top ten. Sequenced input: peripheral blood. Receptors originate from a woman aged 55-69 years with COVID-19, enrolled during active disease.

This chain links TRBV28 with TRBJ2-4; D is unclear. The CDR3 has 13 amino acids. V lost 2 bases to trimming and J lost 5 bases, with 7 bases between them. Germline-derived CDR1 and CDR2 are MDHEN and SYDVKM. The CDR3 nucleotides read TGTGCCAGCAGTTTAGGGCCACAAAACATTCAGTACTTC. As protein: CASSLGPQNIQYF.

The J gene is TRBJ2-7, the V gene TRBV5-1; TRBD2 might be the D (6 bases). CDR3 length: 14 amino acids. Germline V gene lookup returns CDR1 SGHRS and CDR2 YFSETQ. V shed 1 base and J shed 6 bases, with 14 bases lying between them. This chain's CDR3 is CASSLSGGAGEQYF. CDR3 coding DNA: TGCGCCAGCAGCTTGAGCGGAGGGGCTGGCGAGCAGTACTTC.

The chain carries TRBV5-8 and TRBJ2-5; no clear D gene. Looked up from germline, CDR1 is SGHTS and CDR2 is YDEGEE. V was cut by 4 bases and J by 5 bases, with 12 bases left in between. The CDR3 sequence is 13 residues long. The CDR3 DNA reads TGTGCCAGCAGCGAGGAAGCGTGGGAGACCCAGTACTTC. Encoded protein: CASSEEAWETQYF.

There are a few counts of this clone. The chain recombines TRBV5-1 with TRBJ2-1, with 8 bases that match TRBD2. The CDR3 loop spans 15 amino acids. Per the germline V gene, CDR1 is SGHRS and CDR2 is YFSETQ. The V gene end was trimmed by 4 bases and the J gene end by 5 bases; junction bases not matched to a gene: 8. The CDR3 region is CASSTGLEVHNEQFF. CDR3 DNA: TGCGCCAGCAGCACGGGACTAGAGGTACACAATGAGCAGTTCTTC.

The CDR3 spells CASSLGEGEQFF. CDR3 coding DNA: TGTGCCAGCAGCTTAGGGGAGGGTGAGCAGTTCTTC. V is TRBV7-8 and J is TRBJ2-1; 7 positions agree with TRBD2. V was pared by 1 base and J by 9 bases, with 0 bases of the junction left unmatched. The CDR3 sequence is 12 residues long. The germline V gene encodes CDR1 SGHVS and CDR2 FQNEAQ.

This chain connects TRBV19 to TRBJ2-2; TRBD1 might be the D (6 bases). The CDR3 has 14 amino acids. Between the trimmed V and J ends, which lost 5 bases and 4 bases, there was a span of 11 bases. Germline CDR1 and CDR2: LNHDA and SQIVND (reference sequence). The CDR3 sequence is CASSLDRVTGELFF. Here the CDR3 DNA reads TGTGCCAGTAGTTTGGACAGAGTCACCGGGGAGCTGTTTTTT. Full variable domain (remainder filled in from reference TRBV19 and TRBJ2-2): DGGITQSPKYLFRKEGQNVTLSCEQNLNHDAMYWYRQDPGQGLRLIYYSQIVNDFQKGDIAEGYSVSREKKESFPLTVTSAQKNPTAFYLCASSLDRVTGELFFGEGSRLTVL.

This chain links TRBV28 with TRBJ2-1, with D possibly TRBD1 on 5 matching bases. The length of the CDR3 is 15 residues. With 10 bases removed from V and 1 base from J, the gap between germline ends came to 17 bases. CDR1 is MDHEN and CDR2 is SYDVKM in the germline V gene. The CDR3 region is CATRRRVESYNEQFF. DNA of the CDR3: TGTGCCACCCGACGCAGGGTAGAATCCTACAATGAGCAGTTCTTC. Full variable domain (missing parts from reference TRBV28 and TRBJ2-1): DVKVTQSSRYLVKRTGEKVFLECVQDMDHENMFWYRQDPGLGLRLIYFSYDVKMKEKGDIPEGYSVSREKKERFSLILESASTNQTSMYLCATRRRVESYNEQFFGPGTRLTVL.

This chain uses TRBV18 with TRBJ2-2; 7 bases fit TRBD1. V shed 3 bases, J shed 6 bases, and the junction held 13 bases outside the gene matches. The germline V gene has CDR1 KGHSH and CDR2 LQKENI. CDR3 size: 17 residues. DNA for the CDR3: TGTGCCAGCTCACCCAGGCCGGACAGGCCAGCGTCCGGGGAGCTGTTTTTT. Its translation: CASSPRPDRPASGELFF. Full variable domain (missing parts from reference TRBV18 and TRBJ2-2): NAGVMQNPRHLVRRRGQEARLRCSPMKGHSHVYWYRQLPEEGLKFMVYLQKENIIDESGMPKERFSAEFPKEGPSILRIQQVVRGDSAAYFCASSPRPDRPASGELFFGEGSRLTVL.

The chain joins TRBV30 to TRBJ1-1; TRBD1 matches 8 bases. V shed 1 base, J shed 1 base, and the junction held 2 bases outside the gene matches. This CDR3 region has 14 residues. Germline CDR1 and CDR2: GTSNPN and SVGIG (reference sequence). CDR3 bases: TGTGCCTGGAGTGGGCAGGGGGCGAACACTGAAGCTTTCTTT. Translation: CAWSGQGANTEAFF.

The chain links TRBV29-1 to TRBJ1-2; 7 bases map to TRBD1. V lost 7 bases and J lost 0; bases outside the gene matches: 8. The CDR3 consists of 14 residues. Germline V CDR1 and CDR2: SQVTM, ANQGSEA. CDR3: CSATGALANYGYTF. CDR3 sequence (DNA): TGCAGCGCAACAGGGGCCCTAGCTAACTATGGCTACACCTTC.

The CDR3 nucleotides read TGTGCCAGCTCACCAATGAGGGCAGTGAACACTGAAGCTTTCTTT. Translated, it gives CASSPMRAVNTEAFF. This chain links TRBV18 with TRBJ1-1, with unresolved D. Looked up from germline, CDR1 is KGHSH and CDR2 is LQKENI. This CDR3 region has 15 residues. V was trimmed by 2 bases and J by 0 bases, leaving 10 bases between them.